A selection of T cell receptor beta chains follows, all from one sample in a study of cytotoxic CD8 clonotypes in ibrutinib-treated CLL. Profiled with immunoSEQ multiplex PCR; TCRdb holds only in-frame clones, not every one. The sample yields just over 200,000 clones, around 70% seen once. The sample in question was PBMCs, obtained after 12 months of ibrutinib treatment. The receptors here all came from a human donor with chronic lymphocytic leukemia. CDR3s include the opening cysteine and the closing phenylalanine or tryptophan. Each record gives: J gene, clone size, D gene, V gene, CDR3 protein, CDR3 DNA. The D gene is left open where the match is weak. For some rows the clone size is stated as once, few or many, or as a class when expanded; others skip it.

>TRBJ1-4|-|-|TRBV4-2
CASSQGGSEKLFF
TGTGCCAGCAGCCAAGGGGGGAGTGAAAAACTGTTTTTT
>TRBJ2-7|-|TRBD1|TRBV27
CATGDRAIRYEQYF
TGTGCCACCGGGGACAGGGCGATCCGATACGAGCAGTACTTC
>TRBJ1-2|few|-|TRBV7-8
CASSPGGGGYGYTF
TGTGCCAGCAGCCCGGGGGGAGGTGGCTATGGCTACACCTTC
>TRBJ1-5|-|-|TRBV9
CASSVDGGLGNQPQHF
TGTGCCAGCAGCGTAGACGGGGGGCTCGGCAATCAGCCCCAGCATTTT
>TRBJ2-1|-|-|TRBV15
CATSRRDTNNEQFF
TGTGCCACCAGCAGACGTGACACTAACAATGAGCAGTTCTTC
>TRBJ1-1|few|-|TRBV5-1
CASSGTQGVRTEAFF
TGCGCCAGCAGCGGCACCCAGGGAGTTAGGACTGAAGCTTTCTTT
>TRBJ1-5|few|-|TRBV9
CASSGHRDQPQHF
TGTGCCAGCAGCGGTCACCGGGATCAGCCCCAGCATTTT
>TRBJ1-5|-|-|TRBV6-1
CASRSGTINQPQHF
TGTGCCAGTAGATCCGGGACTATCAATCAGCCCCAGCATTTT
>TRBJ2-3|-|-|TRBV5-8
CASSLVGRGATDTQYF
TGTGCCAGCAGCTTGGTGGGGAGAGGTGCCACAGATACGCAGTATTTT
>TRBJ2-1|few|-|TRBV11-2
CASSYGGVSSYNEQFF
TGTGCCAGCAGCTACGGCGGGGTAAGCTCCTACAATGAGCAGTTCTTC
>TRBJ1-4|once|-|TRBV19
CASSLGATVFNEKLFF
TGTGCCAGTAGTCTGGGGGCAACAGTGTTTAATGAAAAACTGTTTTTT
>TRBJ2-5|-|-|TRBV30
CAWSENRDEETQYF
TGTGCCTGGAGTGAGAACAGGGACGAGGAGACCCAGTACTTC
>TRBJ1-1|-|TRBD1|TRBV7-3
CASSPGQVTRGTEAFF
TGTGCCAGCAGCCCCGGACAGGTCACGAGGGGCACTGAAGCTTTCTTT
>TRBJ2-3|-|-|TRBV5-1
CASSLNTDTQYF
TGCGCCAGCAGCCTAAACACAGATACGCAGTATTTT
>TRBJ2-1|few|TRBD1|TRBV11-3
CASSRDRGEQFF
TGTGCCAGCAGCCGCGACAGGGGTGAGCAGTTCTTC
>TRBJ2-5|-|TRBD1|TRBV18
CASSPSSSRQGEKTQYF
TGTGCCAGCTCACCTTCCTCATCAAGACAGGGGGAAAAGACCCAGTACTTC
>TRBJ1-6|-|-|TRBV19
CASTQGTYNSPLHF
TGTGCCAGTACTCAGGGCACTTATAATTCACCCCTCCACTTT
>TRBJ1-6|few|-|TRBV7-6
CASSQGLAHSPLHF
TGTGCCAGCAGCCAGGGGCTCGCACATTCACCCCTCCACTTT
>TRBJ2-7|-|-|TRBV11-2
CASSITGTYEQYF
TGTGCCAGCAGCATAACAGGAACCTACGAGCAGTACTTC
>TRBJ2-7|-|-|TRBV27
CASSLIGDYEQYF
TGTGCCAGCAGTTTGATAGGGGACTACGAGCAGTACTTC
>TRBJ1-1|few|-|TRBV28
CASSLETGDMNTEAFF
TGTGCCAGCAGTTTAGAGACAGGTGACATGAACACTGAAGCTTTCTTT
>TRBJ2-7|-|-|TRBV7-2
CASSRTATYEQYF
TGTGCCAGCAGCCGAACAGCGACCTACGAGCAGTACTTC
>TRBJ1-2|-|-|TRBV5-4
CASSLAGANYGYTF
TGTGCCAGCAGCTTGGCAGGGGCCAACTATGGCTACACCTTC
>TRBJ2-1|-|TRBD2|TRBV7-2
CASSLAQSSGYNEQFF
TGTGCCAGCAGCTTAGCGCAGTCTAGCGGTTACAATGAGCAGTTCTTC
>TRBJ2-5|-|-|TRBV28
CASTRGGNQETQYF
TGTGCCAGCACGCGTGGGGGTAACCAAGAGACCCAGTACTTC
>TRBJ2-7|many|-|TRBV9
CARGGYEQYF
TGTGCCAGAGGAGGGTACGAGCAGTACTTC
>TRBJ2-2|-|-|TRBV4-1
CASSQGFRDTGELFF
TGCGCCAGCAGCCAAGGTTTCAGGGACACCGGGGAGCTGTTTTTT
>TRBJ1-1|-|TRBD1|TRBV27
CASSSTGGVNRIEAFF
TGTGCCAGCAGTTCGACAGGGGGGGTGAATAGAATTGAAGCTTTCTTT
>TRBJ2-7|once|-|TRBV6-5
CASSYSAGLSYEQYF
TGTGCCAGCAGTTACTCGGCGGGGCTCTCCTACGAGCAGTACTTC
>TRBJ1-1|-|-|TRBV5-5
CASSTDRLNTEAFF
TGTGCCAGCAGTACCGACAGATTGAACACTGAAGCTTTCTTT
>TRBJ1-5|-|TRBD1|TRBV5-6
CASSARQGLYSNQPQHF
TGTGCCAGCAGCGCCCGACAGGGGCTATATAGCAATCAGCCCCAGCATTTT
>TRBJ1-1|-|-|TRBV5-1
CASSWGANTEAFF
TGCGCCAGCAGCTGGGGGGCGAACACTGAAGCTTTCTTT
>TRBJ2-5|-|TRBD1|TRBV2
CASSGQGAETQYF
TGTGCCAGCAGCGGGCAGGGGGCCGAGACCCAGTACTTC
>TRBJ2-1|-|-|TRBV28
CASSPLDSARWSEQFF
TGTGCCAGCAGTCCCCTGGACAGTGCGAGATGGAGTGAGCAGTTCTTC
>TRBJ2-2|-|-|TRBV9
CASSVVLNTGELFF
TGTGCCAGCAGCGTAGTACTGAACACCGGGGAGCTGTTTTTT
>TRBJ2-3|-|TRBD2|TRBV5-4
CASSSRGESTDTQYF
TGTGCCAGCAGCTCGCGGGGGGAAAGCACAGATACGCAGTATTTT
>TRBJ1-3|-|-|TRBV5-4
CASSLLGRGNTIYF
TGTGCCAGCAGCTTGCTCGGGAGGGGAAACACCATATATTTT
>TRBJ1-1|-|TRBD1|TRBV14
CASSQDGQAWTEAFF
TGTGCCAGCAGCCAAGATGGACAGGCGTGGACTGAAGCTTTCTTT
>TRBJ1-1|-|-|TRBV11-2
CASSLGRPLGGTEAFF
TGTGCCAGCAGCTTAGGCCGACCCCTGGGTGGCACTGAAGCTTTCTTT
>TRBJ2-3|-|-|TRBV6-1
CASMKTAFPDTQYF
TGTGCCAGCATGAAGACCGCTTTCCCTGATACGCAGTATTTT
>TRBJ2-1|-|-|TRBV7-3
CASSSLDLVAQEQFF
TGTGCCAGCAGCTCCCTCGACCTAGTAGCGCAAGAGCAGTTCTTC
>TRBJ1-2|-|TRBD1|TRBV2
CASSGTGFKGYTF
TGTGCCAGCAGCGGGACAGGGTTTAAGGGCTACACCTTC
>TRBJ1-1|-|-|TRBV7-9
CASSRQAGVNTEAFF
TGTGCCAGCAGCCGACAGGCGGGGGTGAACACTGAAGCTTTCTTT
>TRBJ2-7|-|-|TRBV7-3
CASSLASSYEQYF
TGTGCCAGCAGCTTAGCCAGTAGCTACGAGCAGTACTTC
>TRBJ1-1|once|-|TRBV29-1
CSVAHVNTEAFF
TGCAGCGTTGCACACGTGAACACTGAAGCTTTCTTT
>TRBJ1-1|-|-|TRBV29-1
CSVDVRTELTGRGTEAFF
TGCAGCGTTGATGTGAGGACAGAGCTAACGGGAAGAGGCACTGAAGCTTTCTTT
>TRBJ2-3|few|TRBD2|TRBV30
CAWSVTSGDTQYF
TGTGCCTGGAGTGTGACTAGCGGGGATACGCAGTATTTT
>TRBJ2-1|-|TRBD1|TRBV7-8
CASSPRGQAANEQFF
TGTGCCAGCTCACCTAGGGGACAGGCCGCCAATGAGCAGTTCTTC
>TRBJ1-4|-|TRBD1|TRBV5-4
CASTGGQGDEKLFF
TGTGCCAGCACCGGCGGACAGGGTGATGAAAAACTGTTTTTT
>TRBJ2-7|-|-|TRBV5-1
CASSLVSGYLYEQYF
TGCGCCAGCAGCTTGGTTTCCGGCTACCTCTACGAGCAGTACTTC
>TRBJ2-1|once|-|TRBV7-2
CASSRGAQFF
TGTGCCAGCAGCAGGGGGGCTCAGTTCTTC
>TRBJ1-1|-|-|TRBV2
CASRNTGNTEAFF
TGTGCCAGCCGGAACACAGGAAACACTGAAGCTTTCTTT